The 27 T cell receptor beta chains in this list originate from one sample, sequenced in a study of beta chain features in type 1 diabetes. Every bit of the isolated RNA underwent reverse transcription, so sequencing read expressed TCRB transcripts. Only in-frame clones appear in the TCRdb table, and some are missing; sequencing was by immunoSEQ multiplex PCR. The repertoire holds under 950,000 clones, with roughly a sixth as singletons. Specimen: naive CD4+ T cells from blood. The receptor source for this set is a woman between 18 and 29 years old in good health.

This clone was seen a few times. V is TRBV9 and J is TRBJ2-2, with a possible D match to TRBD2 (5 bases). Germline assignment: CDR1 SGDLS and CDR2 YYNGEE. The CDR3 loop spans 15 amino acids. V was pared by 0 bases and J by 5 bases, with 11 bases between. The CDR3 loop is CASSVELSGTGELFF. Written as DNA, the CDR3 is TGTGCCAGCAGCGTAGAATTGTCGGGGACCGGGGAGCTGTTTTTT.

This clone was seen a few times. The CDR3 nucleotides read TGTGCCAGCAGCTCCCCCTTCCGGCGGGAGACCCAGTACTTC. It yields the protein CASSSPFRRETQYF. This chain links TRBV7-2 with TRBJ2-5, with no clear D. Trimming took 4 bases from V and 5 from J, leaving 14 bases between them. The CDR3 length is 14 residues. Germline assignment: CDR1 SGHTA and CDR2 FQGNSA.

The chain links TRBV27 to TRBJ2-5; D perhaps matches TRBD2 (5 bases). CDR1 is MNHEY and CDR2 is SMNVEV in the germline V gene (reference sequence). V lost 3 bases, J lost 5 bases, and 10 bases lay in between. The CDR3 is made up of 13 amino acids. The CDR3 loop is CASSFIEGETQYF. The CDR3 nucleotides are TGTGCCAGCAGTTTTATAGAGGGTGAGACCCAGTACTTC.

V is TRBV6-5 and J is TRBJ2-5; D remains ambiguous. The CDR3 contains 11 residues. Deletions cut 5 bases from V and 3 bases from J, with 4 bases between. Germline loops: CDR1 MNHEY, CDR2 SVGAGI. The CDR3 protein is CASSTEETQYF. The CDR3 nucleotides read TGTGCCAGCAGTACCGAAGAGACCCAGTACTTC.

The chain links TRBV7-2 to TRBJ1-5, with 7 bases aligning to TRBD1. Germline V gives CDR1 SGHTA, CDR2 FQGNSA. The length of the CDR3 is 14 residues. The trim removed 5 bases at V and 4 bases at J, leaving 5 bases unmatched. CDR3 region: CASSPLGQNQPQHF. In DNA form, the CDR3 reads TGTGCCAGCAGCCCCCTGGGACAGAATCAGCCCCAGCATTTT.

CDR3 nucleotide sequence: TGTGCCAGCAGTCGACTAGCGGGAGGGCCCTACGAGCAGTACTTC. The encoded protein is CASSRLAGGPYEQYF. The chain joins TRBV11-2 to TRBJ2-7, with 14 bases identical to TRBD2. The CDR3 is made up of 15 amino acids. The V gene's germline CDR1 is SGHAT and CDR2 FQNNGV. The junction had 3 bases not matched to a gene; V was cut back by 6 bases and J by 2 bases.

This clone was recorded a few times. The rearrangement joins TRBV19 to TRBJ2-2, with unresolved D. Germline assignment: CDR1 LNHDA and CDR2 SQIVND (reference sequence). The CDR3 sequence is 13 residues long. V lost 6 bases and J 4 bases, leaving 9 bases between the germline ends. The CDR3 bases are TGTGCCAGTAGAAAACAGACCACCGGGGAGCTGTTTTTT. Amino acids: CASRKQTTGELFF.

This clone has more than one count but fewer than ten. The genes are TRBV28 and TRBJ1-3, with unresolved D. The CDR3 covers 14 residues. Germline CDR1 and CDR2: MDHEN and SYDVKM. V lost 2 bases and J lost 0, with 5 bases in between. The CDR3 DNA is TGTGCCAGCAGTTTACCAGTCTCTGGAAACACCATATATTTT. Translated: CASSLPVSGNTIYF. Supplemented by reference TRBV28 and TRBJ1-3, the full variable domain reads DVKVTQSSRYLVKRTGEKVFLECVQDMDHENMFWYRQDPGLGLRLIYFSYDVKMKEKGDIPEGYSVSREKKERFSLILESASTNQTSMYLCASSLPVSGNTIYFGEGSWLTVV.

The V and J genes are TRBV29-1 and TRBJ1-5; 8 nucleotides line up with TRBD1. J gave up 1 base and V 4 bases, and 0 bases lay outside the gene matches. The CDR3 loop spans 13 amino acids. Germline values: CDR1 SQVTM, CDR2 ANQGSEA. The CDR3 DNA is TGCAGCGTTGGACAGGGGAGCAATCAGCCCCAGCATTTT. Protein product: CSVGQGSNQPQHF.

This clone has more than one count but fewer than ten. The chain links TRBV9 to TRBJ2-7; maybe TRBD1 (6 bases). Germline-derived CDR1 and CDR2 are SGDLS and YYNGEE. The V gene lost 4 bases and the J gene lost 4 bases, with 18 bases spanning the gap. The CDR3 is 15 amino acids. DNA of the CDR3: TGTGCCAGCAGCCCCGCCGGGACAAGGAATTACGAGCAGTACTTC. It yields the protein CASSPAGTRNYEQYF.

This sequence joins TRBV7-3 and TRBJ2-2; TRBD2 aligns across 9 bases. This CDR3 is built from 17 residues. Germline CDR1 is SGHTA and CDR2 is FQGTGA. After removal of 0 bases from V and 5 bases from J, the junction contained 7 bases not matched to a gene. The CDR3 DNA sequence: TGTGCCAGCAGCTTAACGAGGTCAGCGGGAGGAACCGGGGAGCTGTTTTTT. This codes for CASSLTRSAGGTGELFF.

This clone was detected only a few times. In nucleotides, the CDR3 is TGTGCCATCAGTGAGTATGTGACAGGCAGCAGGGGAAACGAGCAGTACTTC. This encodes CAISEYVTGSRGNEQYF. The chain combines TRBV10-3 with TRBJ2-7; perhaps TRBD1 as D (6 bases). Trimming removed 1 base from V and 5 bases from J, with 21 bases in between. This CDR3 spans 17 amino acids. CDR1 and CDR2 from the germline V gene are ENHRY and SYGVKD.

The J gene is TRBJ2-3, the V gene TRBV7-2, with unresolved D. V lost 5 bases to trimming and J lost 8 bases, with 14 bases between them. Germline CDR1 is SGHTA and CDR2 is FQGNSA. The CDR3 spans 13 residues. CDR3 loop: CASSQFDTRTQYF. CDR3 nucleotide sequence: TGTGCCAGCAGCCAGTTTGACACTCGTACGCAGTATTTT.

This sequence joins TRBV6-6 and TRBJ2-3; 10 bases fit TRBD2. The V segment lost 7 bases and the J segment 1 base; nucleotides outside the gene matches: 5. Germline V gene sequence: CDR1 MNHNY, CDR2 SVGAGI (reference sequence). The CDR3 length is 15 residues. The CDR3 DNA sequence: TGTGCCAGCACACGAGGGACTAGCGGCACAGATACGCAGTATTTT. It encodes CASTRGTSGTDTQYF.

This clone occurred a few times. The chain employs TRBV11-2 and TRBJ2-3; 7 nucleotides line up with TRBD2. The CDR3 runs 19 residues. The trim removed 1 base at V and 2 bases at J, leaving 15 bases unmatched. The germline V gene encodes CDR1 SGHAT and CDR2 FQNNGV. CDR3 DNA: TGTGCCAGCAGCTTAGTCCCTGGGACCCGGACTAGAATCACAGATACGCAGTATTTT. It codes for CASSLVPGTRTRITDTQYF.

This clone was recorded a few times. The rearrangement joins TRBV14 to TRBJ2-2; no firm D call. Trimming cost V 2 bases and J 11 bases, with 15 bases left between them. The CDR3 length is 14 residues. Germline CDR1 reads SGHDN; CDR2 reads FVKESK. In DNA form, the CDR3 reads TGTGCCAGCAGCCAACCTCTCCCTAGGAGTGAGCTGTTTTTT. Encoded protein: CASSQPLPRSELFF.

This clone was seen a handful of times. This chain uses TRBV11-2 with TRBJ1-2, with D possibly TRBD1 on 5 matching bases. The germline V gene encodes CDR1 SGHAT and CDR2 FQNNGV. This CDR3 is built from 13 residues. V was clipped by 5 bases and J by 7 bases, with 14 bases between them. Here the CDR3 reads CASSPRRDVGYTF. The CDR3, as DNA: TGTGCCAGCAGCCCCCGTCGGGACGTTGGCTACACCTTC.

The V call is TRBV2, the J call TRBJ2-3; 13 nucleotides agree with TRBD2. Germline trimming cut 6 bases from V and 4 bases from J; bases unmatched to any gene: 7. This CDR3 has 16 amino acids. CDR1 is SNHLY, CDR2 FYNNEI, per germline. The CDR3 DNA follows: TGTGCCAGCAGACTAGCGGGAGGGCCCTCGCCAGATACGCAGTATTTT. Translation gives CASRLAGGPSPDTQYF.

In this sample, this clone turned up a few times. The chain couples TRBV7-9 to TRBJ1-4; D perhaps matches TRBD1 (6 bases). Trimming pared 0 bases from V and 8 bases from J, leaving 13 bases between. The germline CDR1 and CDR2 sequences are SEHNR and FQNEAQ (reference sequence). CDR3 length: 15 amino acids. The CDR3 here is CASSLAFGQNEKLFF. The DNA of the CDR3 is TGTGCCAGCAGCTTAGCTTTTGGACAGAACGAAAAACTGTTTTTT.

The CDR3 nucleotides are TGTGCCAGCAGTGAAATACCCCCGGTTGGCTACACCTTC. This gives the protein CASSEIPPVGYTF. The V call is TRBV2, the J call TRBJ1-2; no clear D gene. Between the trimmed V and J ends, which lost 2 bases and 7 bases, there was a span of 11 bases. This CDR3 has 13 amino acids. The germline CDR1 and CDR2 sequences are SNHLY and FYNNEI.

The V gene is TRBV7-2, the J gene TRBJ2-5; D ambiguous. Deletions cut 0 bases from V and 1 base from J, with 9 bases between. The CDR3 contains 15 residues. Germline V gene sequence: CDR1 SGHTA, CDR2 FQGNSA. In nucleotides, the CDR3 is TGTGCCAGCAGCTTAGCGTGGGGATTCCAAGAGACCCAGTACTTC. This sequence encodes CASSLAWGFQETQYF.

This clone turned up a few times. The chain combines TRBV7-2 with TRBJ2-2; D not certain. CDR1 SGHTA and CDR2 FQGNSA come from the germline V gene. V was clipped by 2 bases and J by 4 bases, with 8 bases between them. CDR3 length: 14 amino acids. The CDR3 region has the DNA TGTGCCAGCAGCTTATATCTCGTCACCGGGGAGCTGTTTTTT. Translating it yields CASSLYLVTGELFF.

This clone has more than one count but fewer than ten. V and J are TRBV4-1 and TRBJ2-5; D not resolved. The CDR3 runs to 14 residues. CDR1 and CDR2 from the germline V gene are MGHRA and YSYEKL. Deletions cut 4 bases from V and 3 bases from J, with 12 bases between. This CDR3 is CASSPRGRKETQYF. CDR3 bases: TGCGCCAGCAGCCCTCGTGGCAGAAAAGAGACCCAGTACTTC.

The V and J genes are TRBV27 and TRBJ1-5; possible D gene TRBD1, 5 bases. The CDR3 loop spans 14 amino acids. The germline gives CDR1 MNHEY, CDR2 SMNVEV (reference sequence). The V end lost 6 bases, the J end lost 0 bases, and 9 bases lay between the germline ends. In DNA form, the CDR3 reads TGTGCCAGCAGATTCAGGGATAGCAATCAGCCCCAGCATTTT. This sequence encodes CASRFRDSNQPQHF.

V and J are TRBV5-1 and TRBJ2-1; D may be TRBD1 (5 bases). The V and J ends lost 0 bases and 8 bases respectively, with 9 bases between them. This CDR3 has 13 amino acids. Per the germline V gene, CDR1 is SGHRS and CDR2 is YFSETQ. The CDR3 DNA follows: TGCGCCAGCAGCTTGGGGCAGGGTGATGAGCAGTTCTTC. Translation: CASSLGQGDEQFF.

As regards this clone: The junction departs from germline at one end; a sequencing error may be responsible. The chain is built from TRBV20-1 and TRBJ2-1; 8 nucleotides match TRBD2. The germline V gene encodes CDR1 DFQATT and CDR2 SNEGSKA (reference sequence). The CDR3 spans 11 residues. The CDR3 reads CSALGGTRPLF. The CDR3 DNA follows: TGCAGTGCTCTCGGAGGGACTAGGCCGCTCTTC.

The chain uses TRBV10-3 and TRBJ2-5; 13 bases line up with TRBD2. V was pared by 6 bases and J by 5 bases, with 9 bases of the junction left unmatched. Germline values: CDR1 ENHRY, CDR2 SYGVKD. The CDR3 is 16 amino acids. CDR3 in amino acids: CAIRAGTSGTPETQYF. In nucleotides, the CDR3 is TGTGCCATCAGGGCCGGGACTAGCGGGACCCCCGAGACCCAGTACTTC.